This T cell receptor beta chain was sequenced during a study of cytomegalovirus exposure and HLA in healthy donors. For the study at large: From about 170 million T cells, an earlier analysis saw approximately 110 million unique TCR beta sequences.

CDR3 size: 16 residues. Trimming pared 0 bases from V and 2 bases from J, leaving 11 bases between. Per germline, CDR1 SGDLS and CDR2 YYNGEE. Findings and caveats of the study: Accounts indicate the classifier identified cytomegalovirus status with strong specificity and sensitivity. In a later analysis, more than 15,000 TCR beta sequences were associated with HLA alleles at 0.05 false discovery rate. Several of the most significant clusters were apparently associated with common viral pathogens in a later analysis.

Both 60 Vbeta primers and 13 Jbeta primers went into the PCR. Method: immunoSEQ multiplex PCR; TCRdb's copy keeps in-frame clones and lacks some. The profile shows about 160,000 clones, 70% to 85% of them singletons. This clone was found once. Its target is unknown. The receptor was derived from a woman aged 30 to 39 in good health and CMV-seronegative. Sequencing used PBMCs. The rearrangement uses TRBV9 and TRBJ2-2; D not resolved. CDR3 bases: TGTGCCAGCAGCGTAGCAGGATTGGGCAACACCGGGGAGCTGTTTTTT. Translating it yields CASSVAGLGNTGELFF.